Described below is a single TCR beta chain sequence and its context. Its antigen is not known. The data belong to a study of a mutant IDH1 vaccine in newly diagnosed glioma. About the research overall: Patients had eight vaccinations, in weeks 1, 3, 5, 7, 11, 15, 19 and 23. The study started vaccination 4-6 weeks after radiotherapy alone, or with temozolomide cycles. Patients under treatment included roughly 62% males and about 38% females and had a mean age of roughly 43 years.

Sequencing used immunoSEQ multiplex PCR; TCRdb keeps in-frame clones, though not all of them. This sample has fewer than 40,000 clones, with approximately 80% found just once. Sample time point: week 5, during vaccination. The vaccine gave 300 ug of a 20-mer mutant IDH1 peptide subcutaneously per dose. Notes on the study in general: Of the patients, 85% to 95% had vaccine-induced immune responses.

The CDR3 extends over 13 amino acids. The J segment lost 14 bases and the V segment lost 2 bases, leaving 7 bases of the junction unmatched. The V gene's germline CDR1 is MNHEY and CDR2 SMNVEV (reference sequence). Source: PBMCs, taken from a glioma patient whose treatment included an IDH1 peptide vaccine. This receptor was obtained from a man aged 40-49 years with glioma. This rearrangement joins TRBV27 to TRBJ2-5; TRBD1 aligns across 11 bases. The CDR3 is CASSLGQGAGRYF. CDR3 DNA: TGTGCCAGCAGTTTAGGACAGGGGGCGGGAAGATACTTC.